Listed below are T cell receptor beta chains from one sample, sequenced in a study of cytomegalovirus exposure and HLA in healthy donors. The method was immunoSEQ multiplex PCR; TCRdb's version includes in-frame clones alone and lacks a portion of them. The repertoire has 95,000 to 150,000 clones, approximately 66% of them found once; the top ten carry 6.5% to 9.5%. Sequencing input: PBMCs. These receptors were obtained from a middle-aged woman in good health and CMV-seropositive. Both conserved end residues are part of each CDR3. D genes are given only for firm matches. Clone sizes are given selectively: once, few, many, or a class where the clone is expanded.

d_call,v_call,clone_size,j_call,cdr3_nt,cdr3_aa
TRBD1,TRBV5-4,few,TRBJ1-4,TGTGCCAGCAGCGGGTGGGGACAGGGGGAACTGTTTTTT,CASSGWGQGELFF
TRBD1,TRBV6-5,.,TRBJ1-2,TGTGCCAGCAGTTACCCGGGACAGGACACTTATGGCTACACCTTC,CASSYPGQDTYGYTF
TRBD2,TRBV5-1,.,TRBJ2-7,TGCGCCAGCAGCCTGACTAGCGCTACACTCTCCTACGAGCAGTACTTC,CASSLTSATLSYEQYF
.,TRBV19,few,TRBJ2-1,TGTGCCAGTAGTATAGCTAGGGGGTTTCAGTCCTACAATGAGCAGTTCTTC,CASSIARGFQSYNEQFF
.,TRBV7-9,.,TRBJ2-7,TGTGCCAGCAGCTTAGATGGGGCAAGCTCCTACGAGCAGTACTTC,CASSLDGASSYEQYF
.,TRBV6-5,few,TRBJ1-1,TGTGCCAGCAGCGGGACATTGAACACTGAAGCTTTCTTT,CASSGTLNTEAFF
TRBD1,TRBV27,.,TRBJ1-5,TGTGCCAGCAGTTCCCGACAGGGGGCTAGGAATCAGCCCCAGCATTTT,CASSSRQGARNQPQHF
TRBD1,TRBV6-1,few,TRBJ2-5,TGTGCCAGCAGTGCCGACCCTACCGGGACAGGGTTAGAGACCCAGTACTTC,CASSADPTGTGLETQYF
.,TRBV6-5,few,TRBJ2-7,TGTGCCAGCAGGAACGTCAGACAGCACTCCTACGAGCAGTACTTC,CASRNVRQHSYEQYF
TRBD1,TRBV19,.,TRBJ2-7,TGTGCCAGTAGCCCCCAGGGGGACAGCTCCTACGAGCAGTACTTC,CASSPQGDSSYEQYF
.,TRBV11-2,.,TRBJ1-1,TGTGCCAGCAGCTTAACAGGGTCGAACACTGAAGCTTTCTTT,CASSLTGSNTEAFF
.,TRBV6-1,.,TRBJ2-2,TGTGCCAGCAGAATTACGGGGAACACCGGGGAGCTGTTTTTT,CASRITGNTGELFF
.,TRBV2,.,TRBJ2-2,TGTGCCAGCAGTGTTCGACTAGTGGCCGGGGAGCTGTTTTTT,CASSVRLVAGELFF
TRBD2,TRBV9,once,TRBJ2-3,TGTGCCAGCAGCGTAGTCGGTAGCGGGGGGCGCACAGATACGCAGTATTTT,CASSVVGSGGRTDTQYF
TRBD1,TRBV18,few,TRBJ1-4,TGTGCCAGCTCACCACGGGGACAGGGTGGAACCGAAAAACTGTTTTTT,CASSPRGQGGTEKLFF
TRBD1,TRBV6-5,.,TRBJ1-2,TGTGCCAGCAGTTACACTACAGGGGCTAACTATGGCTACACCTTC,CASSYTTGANYGYTF
.,TRBV10-3,few,TRBJ1-5,TGTGCCATCAGTGAGGGAGGGGAGTATAGCAATCAGCCCCAGCATTTT,CAISEGGEYSNQPQHF
TRBD2,TRBV7-2,once,TRBJ2-7,TGTGCCAGCAGCTTTTTTGGACTAGCGGGGGGGACCTACGAGCAGTACTTC,CASSFFGLAGGTYEQYF
.,TRBV2,.,TRBJ1-2,TGTGCCATGAACCGTGTAACGTCAGACTATGGCTACACCTTC,CAMNRVTSDYGYTF
.,TRBV7-9,.,TRBJ1-1,TGTGCCAGCAGCCCCCAGGGGACTGAAGCTTTCTTT,CASSPQGTEAFF
TRBD1,TRBV30,.,TRBJ1-6,TGTGCCTGGAGGGCAAACAGGGGACGGAATTCACCCCTCCACTTT,CAWRANRGRNSPLHF
.,TRBV10-3,.,TRBJ2-2,TGTGCCACCCCGCTGGCAGGCACGAACACCGGGGAGCTGTTTTTT,CATPLAGTNTGELFF
.,TRBV19,.,TRBJ2-2,TGTGCCAGTAGTCCCCGGACAGCTATGTGGGGGGAGCTGTTTTTT,CASSPRTAMWGELFF
.,TRBV4-1,.,TRBJ2-7,TGCGCCAGCAGCCCAGACGGTTACGAGCAGTACTTC,CASSPDGYEQYF
.,TRBV19,once,TRBJ1-3,TGTGCCAGTAGTCCTTCGAGCGGAAACACCATATATTTT,CASSPSSGNTIYF
.,TRBV9,.,TRBJ1-1,TGTGCCAGCAGCGTTACACCAAACACTGAAGCTTTCTTT,CASSVTPNTEAFF
TRBD1,TRBV5-1,.,TRBJ2-7,TGCGCCAGCACCACTCAACCCGGGACAGCCTACGAGCAGTACTTC,CASTTQPGTAYEQYF
.,TRBV7-9,.,TRBJ2-7,TGTGCCAGCAGCCCAGGACCGGACTATCGACTCCACGAGCAGTACTTC,CASSPGPDYRLHEQYF